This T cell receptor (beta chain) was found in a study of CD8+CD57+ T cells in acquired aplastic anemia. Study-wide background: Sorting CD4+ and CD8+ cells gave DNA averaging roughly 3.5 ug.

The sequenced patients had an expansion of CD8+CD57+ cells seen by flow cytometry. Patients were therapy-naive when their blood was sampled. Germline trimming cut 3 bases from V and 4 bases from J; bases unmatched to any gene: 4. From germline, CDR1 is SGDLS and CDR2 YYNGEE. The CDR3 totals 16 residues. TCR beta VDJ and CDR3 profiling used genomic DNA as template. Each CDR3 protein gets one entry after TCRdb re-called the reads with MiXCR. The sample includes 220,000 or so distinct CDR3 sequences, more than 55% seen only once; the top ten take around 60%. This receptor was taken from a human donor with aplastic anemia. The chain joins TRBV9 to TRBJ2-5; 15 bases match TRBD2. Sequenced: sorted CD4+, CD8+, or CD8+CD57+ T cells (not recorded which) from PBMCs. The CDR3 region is CASSGTSGRAAETQYF. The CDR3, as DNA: TGTGCCAGCAGCGGGACTAGCGGGAGGGCAGCAGAGACCCAGTACTTC.